This paragraph covers one TCR beta chain sequence. Profiling relied on immunoSEQ multiplex PCR, and the TCRdb table lists in-frame clones only, not all of them. The sample includes around 980,000 clones, around 78% of them seen just once. This sample is part of a study of shared clonotypes between healthy human individuals. The CDR3 totals 15 residues. Looked up from germline, CDR1 is SGDLS and CDR2 is YYNGEE. Trimming shortened V by 4 bases and J by 0 bases, and 11 bases separated the two germline ends. This clonotype originated in a man aged 18 to 35 in good health. Some clones in this sample may be carry-over from other donors' samples. Sequencing used memory CD4+ T cells from PBMCs. Subset reported: CD45RA-negative fraction. The chain employs TRBV9 and TRBJ1-3; no clear D gene. The CDR3 DNA is TGTGCCAGCAGCTCCTCTATTGGCTCTGGAAACACCATATATTTT. As protein: CASSSSIGSGNTIYF.